These T cell receptor beta chains were read from a single sample in a study of cytomegalovirus exposure and HLA in healthy donors. Clones were sequenced by immunoSEQ multiplex PCR, and TCRdb holds only the in-frame ones, with some missing. The table has some 90,000 clones, around four fifths seen once. What was sequenced was PBMCs. These receptors were collected from a boy aged 10-17 years in good health and CMV-seronegative. The CDR3 runs from the conserved cysteine through the conserved F or W. The D gene is left open where the match is weak. Some rows have no size entry. The others give once, few or many, or a class for an expanded clone.

abundance	d_gene	v_gene	j_gene	CDR3aa	CDR3nt
-	-	TRBV15	TRBJ2-1	CATSRDVRAVEQFF	TGTGCCACCAGCAGAGATGTGAGGGCCGTGGAGCAGTTCTTC
-	TRBD2	TRBV4-3	TRBJ2-7	CASSQDPRGGAYEQYF	TGCGCCAGCAGCCAAGATCCCCGGGGGGGAGCCTACGAGCAGTACTTC
-	-	TRBV4-3	TRBJ1-5	CASGGGNQPQHF	TGCGCCAGCGGGGGGGGGAATCAGCCCCAGCATTTT
few	-	TRBV19	TRBJ2-5	CASSRPGLPETQYF	TGTGCCAGTAGTAGACCGGGACTTCCAGAGACCCAGTACTTC
-	-	TRBV6-1	TRBJ1-1	CASREGRDNTEAFF	TGTGCCAGCAGGGAGGGACGGGACAACACTGAAGCTTTCTTT
-	TRBD1	TRBV5-4	TRBJ1-2	CASSLGQGSNYGYTF	TGTGCCAGCAGCTTGGGACAGGGGAGTAACTATGGCTACACCTTC
-	-	TRBV29-1	TRBJ2-7	CSSRGHRGEQYF	TGCAGCTCCCGGGGACATCGAGGGGAGCAGTACTTC
-	TRBD2	TRBV27	TRBJ2-7	CASSLSGTSWYEQYF	TGTGCCAGCAGTTTATCGGGGACTAGCTGGTACGAGCAGTACTTC
-	-	TRBV7-8	TRBJ2-1	CASSLPRGAAYNEQFF	TGTGCCAGCAGCCTACCACGGGGGGCGGCCTACAATGAGCAGTTCTTC
-	-	TRBV19	TRBJ2-5	CASSRFRQETQYF	TGTGCCAGTAGTAGGTTCCGGCAAGAGACCCAGTACTTC
-	TRBD1	TRBV13	TRBJ2-7	CASSSGGGHYEQYF	TGTGCCAGCAGCTCAGGGGGCGGGCACTACGAGCAGTACTTC
-	-	TRBV5-5	TRBJ1-6	CASSLGENNSPLHF	TGTGCCAGCAGCTTGGGCGAAAATAATTCACCCCTCCACTTT
-	-	TRBV6-5	TRBJ2-7	CASSYSRTASYEQYF	TGTGCCAGCAGTTACTCCCGGACAGCCTCCTACGAGCAGTACTTC
few	-	TRBV10-3	TRBJ1-2	CAISEGRGGPNYGYTF	TGTGCCATCAGTGAGGGTCGGGGGGGACCCAACTATGGCTACACCTTC
-	-	TRBV7-9	TRBJ1-4	CASSSPAATNEKLFF	TGTGCCAGCAGCTCGCCGGCGGCAACTAATGAAAAACTGTTTTTT
-	-	TRBV15	TRBJ2-5	CATSLRDQETQYF	TGTGCCACCAGCCTCCGGGACCAAGAGACCCAGTACTTC
-	-	TRBV9	TRBJ2-5	CASSVEGHPRETQYF	TGTGCCAGCAGCGTAGAGGGACACCCGCGGGAGACCCAGTACTTC
-	-	TRBV6-1	TRBJ1-5	CASQFGGWDQPQHF	TGTGCCAGCCAATTTGGAGGGTGGGATCAGCCCCAGCATTTT
-	-	TRBV7-9	TRBJ1-3	CASSRDIAGNTIYF	TGTGCCAGCAGCCGGGACATCGCTGGAAACACCATATATTTT
-	TRBD1	TRBV25-1	TRBJ2-6	CASSGTGGLGANVLTF	TGTGCCAGCAGCGGGACAGGGGGTCTGGGGGCCAACGTCCTGACTTTC
-	TRBD2	TRBV4-3	TRBJ2-7	CASSQDITSGNYEQYF	TGCGCCAGCAGCCAAGATATCACTAGCGGGAATTACGAGCAGTACTTC
once	TRBD1	TRBV19	TRBJ1-6	CASTETGGRLALHF	TGTGCCAGTACCGAGACAGGGGGCAGATTGGCCCTCCACTTT
-	-	TRBV6-5	TRBJ2-7	CASSYRLDRWWEQYF	TGTGCCAGCAGTTACCGTCTAGACAGGTGGTGGGAGCAGTACTTC
few	-	TRBV29-1	TRBJ1-1	CSVSPGMNTEAFF	TGCAGCGTTTCTCCAGGTATGAACACTGAAGCTTTCTTT
-	TRBD1	TRBV30	TRBJ1-5	CAWSDRDRAVYYNQPQHF	TGTGCCTGGAGCGACCGGGACAGGGCGGTTTATTACAATCAGCCCCAGCATTTT
-	-	TRBV7-6	TRBJ1-3	CASSPLQGNTIYF	TGTGCCAGCAGCCCCCTTCAGGGAAACACCATATATTTT
-	TRBD1	TRBV10-3	TRBJ1-2	CAISPQGDYGYTF	TGTGCCATCAGTCCACAGGGGGATTATGGCTACACCTTC
few	TRBD2	TRBV7-3	TRBJ2-5	CASSLYGGGETQYF	TGTGCCAGCAGCTTGTACGGCGGGGGTGAGACCCAGTACTTC
once	TRBD2	TRBV4-1	TRBJ2-7	CASSQDSDVGLAGSYEQYF	TGCGCCAGCAGCCAAGATTCCGACGTTGGGCTAGCGGGATCCTACGAGCAGTACTTC